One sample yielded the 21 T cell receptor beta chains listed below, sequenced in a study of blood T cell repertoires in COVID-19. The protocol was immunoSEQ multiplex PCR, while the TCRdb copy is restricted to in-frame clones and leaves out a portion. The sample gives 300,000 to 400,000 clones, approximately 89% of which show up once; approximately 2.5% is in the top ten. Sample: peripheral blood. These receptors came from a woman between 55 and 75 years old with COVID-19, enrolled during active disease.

The CDR3 protein is CATISGDNEQFF. CDR3 sequence (DNA): TGTGCCACCATCTCAGGTGACAATGAGCAGTTCTTC. The chain employs TRBV24-1 and TRBJ2-1; D is uncertain. Trimming pared 8 bases from V and 5 bases from J, leaving 9 bases between. Germline-derived CDR1 and CDR2 are KGHDR and SFDVKD. The CDR3 contains 12 residues.

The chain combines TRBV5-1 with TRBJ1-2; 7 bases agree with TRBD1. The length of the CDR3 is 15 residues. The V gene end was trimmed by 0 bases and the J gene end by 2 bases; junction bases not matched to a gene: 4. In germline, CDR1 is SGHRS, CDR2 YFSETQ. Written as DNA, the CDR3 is TGCGCCAGCAGCTTGGGCGACAGGGTAAACTATGGCTACACCTTC. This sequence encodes CASSLGDRVNYGYTF.

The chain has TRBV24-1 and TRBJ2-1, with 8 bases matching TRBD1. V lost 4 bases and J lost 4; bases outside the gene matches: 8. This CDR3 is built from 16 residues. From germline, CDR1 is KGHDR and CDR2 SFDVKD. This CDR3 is CATSDSTGVEYNEQFF. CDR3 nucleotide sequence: TGTGCCACCAGTGACTCGACAGGGGTAGAGTACAATGAGCAGTTCTTC.

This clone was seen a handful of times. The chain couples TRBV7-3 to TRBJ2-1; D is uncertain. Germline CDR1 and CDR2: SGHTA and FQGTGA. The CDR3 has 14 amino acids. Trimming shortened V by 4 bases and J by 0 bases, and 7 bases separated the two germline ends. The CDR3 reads CASSSPSSYNEQFF. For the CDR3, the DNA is TGTGCCAGCAGCTCCCCGAGCTCCTACAATGAGCAGTTCTTC.

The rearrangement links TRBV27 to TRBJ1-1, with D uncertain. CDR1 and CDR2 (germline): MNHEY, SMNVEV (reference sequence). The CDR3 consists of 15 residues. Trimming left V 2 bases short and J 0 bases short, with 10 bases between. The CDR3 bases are TGTGCCAGCAGTTTAACCGCAGGCATGAACACTGAAGCTTTCTTT. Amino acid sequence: CASSLTAGMNTEAFF.

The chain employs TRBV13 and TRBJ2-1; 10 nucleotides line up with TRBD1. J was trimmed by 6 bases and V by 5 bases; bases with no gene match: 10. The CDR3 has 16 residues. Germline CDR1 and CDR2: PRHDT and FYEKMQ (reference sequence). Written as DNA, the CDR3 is TGTGCCAGCAGCCTAACCGGGACAGGGGAGGCCAATGAGCAGTTCTTC. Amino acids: CASSLTGTGEANEQFF.

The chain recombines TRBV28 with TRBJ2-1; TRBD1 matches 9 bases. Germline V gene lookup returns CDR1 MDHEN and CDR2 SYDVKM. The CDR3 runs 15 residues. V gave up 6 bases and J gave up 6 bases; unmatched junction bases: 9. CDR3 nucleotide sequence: TGTGCCAGCAGCCCTGGGACAGGGCACATCAATGAGCAGTTCTTC. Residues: CASSPGTGHINEQFF.

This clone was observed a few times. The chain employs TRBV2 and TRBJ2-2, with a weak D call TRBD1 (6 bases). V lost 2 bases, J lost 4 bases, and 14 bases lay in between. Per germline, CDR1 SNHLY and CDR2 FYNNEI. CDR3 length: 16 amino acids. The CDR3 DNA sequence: TGTGCCAGCAGTGAACGACAGGTCAGGGTCACCGGGGAGCTGTTTTTT. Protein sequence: CASSERQVRVTGELFF.

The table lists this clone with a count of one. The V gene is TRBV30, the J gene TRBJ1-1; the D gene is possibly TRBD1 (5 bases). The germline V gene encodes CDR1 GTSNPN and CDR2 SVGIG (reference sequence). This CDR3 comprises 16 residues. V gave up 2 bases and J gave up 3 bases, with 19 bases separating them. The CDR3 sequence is CAWSTRGAGRDTEAFF. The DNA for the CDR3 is TGTGCCTGGAGTACCCGGGGAGCGGGGCGGGACACTGAAGCTTTCTTT.

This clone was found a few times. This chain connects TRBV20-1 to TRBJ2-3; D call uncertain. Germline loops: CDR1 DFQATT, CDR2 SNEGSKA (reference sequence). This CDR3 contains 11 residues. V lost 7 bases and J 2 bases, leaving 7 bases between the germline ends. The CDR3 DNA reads TGCAGTGTGAGGCCCACAGATACGCAGTATTTT. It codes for CSVRPTDTQYF.

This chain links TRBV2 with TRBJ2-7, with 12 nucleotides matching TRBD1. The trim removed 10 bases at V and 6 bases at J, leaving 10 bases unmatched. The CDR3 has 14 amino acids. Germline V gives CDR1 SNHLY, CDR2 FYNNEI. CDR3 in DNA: TGTGCCACAACCGTCCGGGACAGGGGGCTCGAGCAGTACTTC. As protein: CATTVRDRGLEQYF.

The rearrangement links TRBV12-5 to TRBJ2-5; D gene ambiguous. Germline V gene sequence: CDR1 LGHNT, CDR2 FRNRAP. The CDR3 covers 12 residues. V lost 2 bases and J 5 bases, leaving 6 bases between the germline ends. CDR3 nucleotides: TGTGCTAGTGGTTTGACCGGGGAGACCCAGTACTTC. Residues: CASGLTGETQYF.

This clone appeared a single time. The CDR3 sequence is CASSQTSHPLASGGTRGEQYF. Here the CDR3 DNA reads TGTGCCAGCAGCCAAACATCACACCCCTTGGCTAGCGGGGGGACCCGGGGCGAGCAGTACTTC. This sequence joins TRBV14 and TRBJ2-7; 11 bases match TRBD2. V trimming: 2 bases; J trimming: 6 bases; junction bases outside the gene matches: 24. Germline V gene lookup returns CDR1 SGHDN and CDR2 FVKESK. The CDR3 is 21 amino acids.

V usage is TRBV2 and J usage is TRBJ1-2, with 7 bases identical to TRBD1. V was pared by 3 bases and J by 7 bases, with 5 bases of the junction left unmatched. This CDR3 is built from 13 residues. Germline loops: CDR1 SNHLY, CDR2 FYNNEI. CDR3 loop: CASSEGRGTGYTF. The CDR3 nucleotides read TGTGCCAGCAGTGAGGGCAGGGGGACTGGCTACACCTTC.

CDR3 sequence: CASSITRDRGGETQYF. The DNA for the CDR3 is TGTGCCAGCAGTATAACTCGGGACAGGGGTGGAGAGACCCAGTACTTC. The chain joins TRBV7-2 to TRBJ2-5, with TRBD1 identical over 10 bases. Losses at the gene ends were 6 bases for V and 4 bases for J; bases not matched to a gene: 11. The germline V gene encodes CDR1 SGHTA and CDR2 FQGNSA. There are 16 residues in the CDR3.

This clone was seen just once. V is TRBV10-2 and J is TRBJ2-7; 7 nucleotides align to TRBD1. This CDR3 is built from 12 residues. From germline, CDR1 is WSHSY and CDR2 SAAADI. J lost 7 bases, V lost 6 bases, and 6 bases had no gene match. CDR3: CASRFDRDEQYF. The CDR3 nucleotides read TGCGCCAGCAGGTTCGACAGGGATGAGCAGTACTTC.

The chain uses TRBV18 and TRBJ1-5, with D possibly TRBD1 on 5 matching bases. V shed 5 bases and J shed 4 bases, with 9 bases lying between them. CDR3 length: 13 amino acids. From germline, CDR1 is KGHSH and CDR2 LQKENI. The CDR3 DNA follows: TGTGCCAGCTCAGCCGACAGAAATCAGCCCCAGCATTTT. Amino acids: CASSADRNQPQHF.

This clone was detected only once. The CDR3 DNA follows: TGCGCCAGCAGCTTGTCAGGCGCGACTAACTATGGCTACACCTTC. Residues: CASSLSGATNYGYTF. The J gene is TRBJ1-2, the V gene TRBV5-1; no definite D call. Germline V CDR1 and CDR2: SGHRS, YFSETQ. Trimming took 1 base from V and 0 from J, leaving 10 bases between them. The CDR3 extends over 15 amino acids.

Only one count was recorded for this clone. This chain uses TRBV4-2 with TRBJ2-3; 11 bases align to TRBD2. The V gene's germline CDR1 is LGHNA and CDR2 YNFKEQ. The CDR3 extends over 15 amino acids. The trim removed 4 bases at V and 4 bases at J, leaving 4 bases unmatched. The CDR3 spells CASSLTSGGADTQYF. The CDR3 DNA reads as TGTGCCAGCAGCCTCACTAGCGGGGGTGCAGATACGCAGTATTTT.

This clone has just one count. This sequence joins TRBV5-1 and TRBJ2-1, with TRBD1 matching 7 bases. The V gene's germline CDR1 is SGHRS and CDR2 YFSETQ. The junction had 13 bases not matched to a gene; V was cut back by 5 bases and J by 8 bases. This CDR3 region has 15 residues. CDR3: CASSYDREWGYEQFF. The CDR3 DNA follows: TGCGCCAGCAGTTATGACAGGGAATGGGGTTATGAGCAGTTCTTC.

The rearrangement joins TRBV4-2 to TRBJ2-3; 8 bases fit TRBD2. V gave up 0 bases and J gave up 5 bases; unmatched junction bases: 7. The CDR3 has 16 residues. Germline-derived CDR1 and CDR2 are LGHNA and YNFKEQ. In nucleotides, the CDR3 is TGTGCCAGCAGCCAAGATGGCCGGGGGGGTGAAGATACGCAGTATTTT. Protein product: CASSQDGRGGEDTQYF.